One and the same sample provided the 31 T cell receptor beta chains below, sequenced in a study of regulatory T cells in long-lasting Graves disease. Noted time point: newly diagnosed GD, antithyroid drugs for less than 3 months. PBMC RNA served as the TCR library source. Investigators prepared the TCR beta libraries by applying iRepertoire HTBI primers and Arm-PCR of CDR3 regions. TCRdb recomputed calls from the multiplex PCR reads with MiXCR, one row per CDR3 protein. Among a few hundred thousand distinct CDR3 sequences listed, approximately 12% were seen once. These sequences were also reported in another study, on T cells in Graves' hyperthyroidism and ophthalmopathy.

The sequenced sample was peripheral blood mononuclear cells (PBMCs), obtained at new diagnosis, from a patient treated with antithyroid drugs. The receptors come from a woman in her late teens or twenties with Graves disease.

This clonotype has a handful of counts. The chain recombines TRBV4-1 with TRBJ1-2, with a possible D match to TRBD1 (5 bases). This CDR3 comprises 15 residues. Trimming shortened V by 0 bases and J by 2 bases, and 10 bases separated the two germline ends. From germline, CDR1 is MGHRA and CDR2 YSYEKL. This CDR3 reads CASSQDRQLNYGYTF. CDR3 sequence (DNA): TGCGCCAGCAGCCAAGATCGACAGCTAAACTATGGCTACACCTTC.

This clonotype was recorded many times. CDR3 DNA sequence: TGTGCCAGCAGCTTGGTGGGTCACAATGAGCAGTTCTTC. It encodes CASSLVGHNEQFF. This chain joins TRBV7-2 and TRBJ2-1; no clear D gene. Germline-derived CDR1 and CDR2 are SGHTA and FQGNSA. The CDR3 length is 13 residues. Trimming cost V 3 bases and J 5 bases, with 8 bases left between them. Full variable domain (remainder filled in from reference TRBV7-2 and TRBJ2-1): GAGVSQSPSNKVTEKGKDVELRCDPISGHTALYWYRQSLGQGLEFLIYFQGNSAPDKSGLPSDRFSAERTGGSVSTLTIQRTQQEDSAVYLCASSLVGHNEQFFGPGTRLTVL.

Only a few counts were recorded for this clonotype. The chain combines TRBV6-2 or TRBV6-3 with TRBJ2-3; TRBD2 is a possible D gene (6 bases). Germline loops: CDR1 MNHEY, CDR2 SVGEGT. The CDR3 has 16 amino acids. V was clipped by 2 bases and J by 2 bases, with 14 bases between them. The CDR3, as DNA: TGTGCCAGCAGTTACCTTAGCGGAGAGGTCACAGATACGCAGTATTTT. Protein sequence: CASSYLSGEVTDTQYF.

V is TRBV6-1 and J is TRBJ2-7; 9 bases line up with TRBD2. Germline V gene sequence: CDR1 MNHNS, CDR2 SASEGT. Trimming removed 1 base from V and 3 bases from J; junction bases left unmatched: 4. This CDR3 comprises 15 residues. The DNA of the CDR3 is TGTGCCAGCAGTGAAGTGACGCGGGGGGGCTACGAGCAGTACGTC. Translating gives CASSEVTRGGYEQYV.

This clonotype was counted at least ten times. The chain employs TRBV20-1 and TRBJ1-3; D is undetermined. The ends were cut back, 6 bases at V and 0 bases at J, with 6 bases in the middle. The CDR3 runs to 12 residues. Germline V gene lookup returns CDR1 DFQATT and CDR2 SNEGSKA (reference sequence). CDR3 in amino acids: CSATFSGNTIYF. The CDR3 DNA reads TGCAGTGCGACCTTCTCTGGAAACACCATATATTTT.

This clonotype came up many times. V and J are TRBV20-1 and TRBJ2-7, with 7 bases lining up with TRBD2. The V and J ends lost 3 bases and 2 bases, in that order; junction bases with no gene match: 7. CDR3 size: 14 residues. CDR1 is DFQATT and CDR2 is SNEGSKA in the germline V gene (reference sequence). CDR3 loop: CSASPPSGTYEQYF. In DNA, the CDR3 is TGCAGTGCTAGTCCCCCTAGCGGTACCTACGAGCAGTACTTC.

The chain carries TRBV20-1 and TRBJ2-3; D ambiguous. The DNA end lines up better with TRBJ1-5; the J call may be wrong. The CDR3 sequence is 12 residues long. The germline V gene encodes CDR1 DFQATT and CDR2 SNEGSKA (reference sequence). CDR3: CSAYKNTDTQHF. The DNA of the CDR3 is TGCAGTGCTTACAAGAACACAGATACGCAGCATTTT.

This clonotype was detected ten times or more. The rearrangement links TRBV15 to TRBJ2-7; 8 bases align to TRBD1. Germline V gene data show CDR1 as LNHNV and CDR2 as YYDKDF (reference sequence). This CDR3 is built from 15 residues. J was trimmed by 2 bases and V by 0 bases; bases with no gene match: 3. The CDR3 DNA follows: TGTGCCACCAGCAGAGAACAGGGGGAAGCCTACGAGCAGTACTTC. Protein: CATSREQGEAYEQYF.

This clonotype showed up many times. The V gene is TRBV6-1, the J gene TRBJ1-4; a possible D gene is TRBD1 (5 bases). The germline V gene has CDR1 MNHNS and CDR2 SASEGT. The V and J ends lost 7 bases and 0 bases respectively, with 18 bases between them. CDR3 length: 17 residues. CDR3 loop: CASKGSRGISTNEKLFF. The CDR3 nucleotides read TGTGCCAGCAAGGGGAGCCGGGGAATCTCAACTAATGAAAAACTGTTTTTT.

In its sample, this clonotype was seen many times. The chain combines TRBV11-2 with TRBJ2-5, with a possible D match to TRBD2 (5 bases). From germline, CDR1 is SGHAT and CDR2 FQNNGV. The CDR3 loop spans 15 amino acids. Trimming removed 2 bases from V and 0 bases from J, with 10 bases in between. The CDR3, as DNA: TGTGCCAGCAGCTTACAACGGAGGTACCAAGAGACCCAGTACTTC. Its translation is CASSLQRRYQETQYF.

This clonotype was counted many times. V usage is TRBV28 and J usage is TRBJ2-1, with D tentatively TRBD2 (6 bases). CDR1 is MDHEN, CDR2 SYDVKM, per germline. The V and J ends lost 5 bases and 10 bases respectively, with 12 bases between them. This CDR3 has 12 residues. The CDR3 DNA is TGTGCCAGCAGTGCCCGACTAGACGAGCAGTTCTTC. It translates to CASSARLDEQFF.

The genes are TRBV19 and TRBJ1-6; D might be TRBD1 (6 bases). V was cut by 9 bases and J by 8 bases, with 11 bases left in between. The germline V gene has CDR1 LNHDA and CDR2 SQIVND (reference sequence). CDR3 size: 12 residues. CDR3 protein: CASTTGYSPLHF. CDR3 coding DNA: TGTGCCAGCACCACAGGGTATTCACCCCTCCACTTT. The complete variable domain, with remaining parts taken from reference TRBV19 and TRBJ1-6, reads DGGITQSPKYLFRKEGQNVTLSCEQNLNHDAMYWYRQDPGQGLRLIYYSQIVNDFQKGDIAEGYSVSREKKESFPLTVTSAQKNPTAFYLCASTTGYSPLHFGNGTRLTVT.

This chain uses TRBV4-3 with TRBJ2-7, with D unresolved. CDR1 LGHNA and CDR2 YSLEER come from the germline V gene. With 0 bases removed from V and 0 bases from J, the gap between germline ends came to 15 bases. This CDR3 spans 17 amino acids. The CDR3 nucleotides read TGCGCCAGCAGCCAAGAGAGGTTAGGACCAGACTCCTACGAGCAGTACTTC. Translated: CASSQERLGPDSYEQYF.

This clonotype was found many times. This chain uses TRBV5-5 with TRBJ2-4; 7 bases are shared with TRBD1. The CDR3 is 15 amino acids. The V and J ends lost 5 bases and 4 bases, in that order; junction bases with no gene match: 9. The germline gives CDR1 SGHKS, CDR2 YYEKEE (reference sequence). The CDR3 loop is CASSTIQGQKNIQYF. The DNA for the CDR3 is TGTGCCAGCAGTACTATACAGGGGCAAAAAAACATTCAGTACTTC.

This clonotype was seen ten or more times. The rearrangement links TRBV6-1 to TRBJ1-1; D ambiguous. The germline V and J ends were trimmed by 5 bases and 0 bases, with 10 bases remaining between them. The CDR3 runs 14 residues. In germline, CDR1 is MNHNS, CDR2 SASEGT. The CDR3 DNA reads TGTGCCAGCAGTCGCCCGAGTTTGAACACTGAAGCTTTCTTT. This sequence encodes CASSRPSLNTEAFF.

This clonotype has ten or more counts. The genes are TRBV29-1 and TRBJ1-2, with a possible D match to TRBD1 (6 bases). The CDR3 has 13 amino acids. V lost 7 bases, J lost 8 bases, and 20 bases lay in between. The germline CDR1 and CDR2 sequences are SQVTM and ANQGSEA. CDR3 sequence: CSAPAAGAEGYTF. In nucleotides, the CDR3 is TGCAGCGCCCCGGCGGCAGGGGCGGAAGGCTACACCTTC. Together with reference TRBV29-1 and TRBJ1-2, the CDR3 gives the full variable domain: SAVISQKPSRDICQRGTSLTIQCQVDSQVTMMFWYRQQPGQSLTLIATANQGSEATYESGFVIDKFPISRPNLTFSTLTVSNMSPEDSSIYLCSAPAAGAEGYTFGSGTRLTVV.

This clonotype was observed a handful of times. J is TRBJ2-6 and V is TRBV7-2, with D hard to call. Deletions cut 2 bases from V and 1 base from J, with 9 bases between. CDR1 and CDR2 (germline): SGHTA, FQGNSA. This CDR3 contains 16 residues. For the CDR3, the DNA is TGTGCCAGCAGCTTATCTGAGTTTTCTGGGGCCAACGTCCTGACTTTC. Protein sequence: CASSLSEFSGANVLTF.

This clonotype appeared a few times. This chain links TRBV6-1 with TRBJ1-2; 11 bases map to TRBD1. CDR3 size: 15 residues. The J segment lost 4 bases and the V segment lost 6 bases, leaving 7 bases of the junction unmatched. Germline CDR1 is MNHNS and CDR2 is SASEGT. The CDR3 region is CASSTIGQGAYGYTF. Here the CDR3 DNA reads TGTGCCAGCAGCACCATTGGACAGGGGGCCTATGGCTACACCTTC.

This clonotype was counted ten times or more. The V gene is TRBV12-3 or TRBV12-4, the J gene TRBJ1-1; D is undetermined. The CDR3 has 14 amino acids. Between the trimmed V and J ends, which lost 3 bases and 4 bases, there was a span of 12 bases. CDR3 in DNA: TGTGCCAGCAGTTTGTGGTCGGCGACCACTGAAGCTTTCTTT. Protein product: CASSLWSATTEAFF.

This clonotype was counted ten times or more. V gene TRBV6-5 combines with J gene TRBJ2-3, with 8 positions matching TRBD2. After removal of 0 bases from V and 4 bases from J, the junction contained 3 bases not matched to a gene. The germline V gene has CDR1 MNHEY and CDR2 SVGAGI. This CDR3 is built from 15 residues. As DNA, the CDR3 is TGTGCCAGCAGTTACTCAGCGGGAGCCCCAGATACGCAGTATTTT. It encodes CASSYSAGAPDTQYF.

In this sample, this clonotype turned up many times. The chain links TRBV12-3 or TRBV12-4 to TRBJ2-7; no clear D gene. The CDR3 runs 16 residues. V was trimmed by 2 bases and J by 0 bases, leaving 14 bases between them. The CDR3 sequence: CASSLSFPAGSYEQYF. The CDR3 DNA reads TGTGCCAGCAGTTTAAGTTTCCCAGCAGGCTCCTACGAGCAGTACTTC.

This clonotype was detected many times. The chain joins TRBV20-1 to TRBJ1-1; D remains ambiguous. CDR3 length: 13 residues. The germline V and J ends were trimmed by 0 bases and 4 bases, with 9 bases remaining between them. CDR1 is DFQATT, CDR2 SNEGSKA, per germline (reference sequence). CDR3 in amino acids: CSARDSHFTEAFF. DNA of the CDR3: TGCAGTGCTAGAGATAGCCATTTCACTGAAGCTTTCTTT.

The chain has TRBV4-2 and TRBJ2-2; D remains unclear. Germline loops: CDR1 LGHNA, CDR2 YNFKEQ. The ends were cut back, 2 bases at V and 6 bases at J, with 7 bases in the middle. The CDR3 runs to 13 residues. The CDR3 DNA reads TGTGCCAGCAGCCAACCCCTTTCCGGGGAGCTGTTTTTT. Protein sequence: CASSQPLSGELFF.

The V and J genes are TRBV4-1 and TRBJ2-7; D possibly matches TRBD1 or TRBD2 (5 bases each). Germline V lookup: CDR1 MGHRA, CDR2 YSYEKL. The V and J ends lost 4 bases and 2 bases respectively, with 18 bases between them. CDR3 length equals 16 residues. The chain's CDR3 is CASSPRNRDGTYEQYF. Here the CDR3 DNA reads TGCGCCAGCAGCCCCCGGAACCGGGACGGGACCTACGAGCAGTACTTC.

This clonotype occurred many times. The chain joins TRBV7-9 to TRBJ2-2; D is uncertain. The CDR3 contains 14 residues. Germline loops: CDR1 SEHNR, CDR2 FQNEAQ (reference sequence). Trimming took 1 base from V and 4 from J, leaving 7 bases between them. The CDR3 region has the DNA TGTGCCAGCAGCTTAGGAAGGATCACCGGGGAGCTGTTTTTT. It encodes CASSLGRITGELFF.

CDR3 DNA sequence: TGCGCCAGCAGCCAAGGGGTGAGGCGGGAGCCCCTCTTTGAGCAGTTCTTC. Its translation is CASSQGVRREPLFEQFF. This sequence joins TRBV4-3 and TRBJ2-1, with 7 bases aligning to TRBD2. The V gene end was trimmed by 1 base and the J gene end by 9 bases; junction bases not matched to a gene: 15. The length of the CDR3 is 17 residues. In germline, CDR1 is LGHNA, CDR2 YSLEER.

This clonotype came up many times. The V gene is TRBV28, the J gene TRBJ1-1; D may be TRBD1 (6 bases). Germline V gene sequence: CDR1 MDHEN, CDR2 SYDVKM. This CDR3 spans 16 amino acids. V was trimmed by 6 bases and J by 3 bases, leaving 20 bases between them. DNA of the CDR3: TGTGCCAGCAGCCCACGGGGGGCAGGCTGGGACACTGAAGCTTTCTTT. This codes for CASSPRGAGWDTEAFF. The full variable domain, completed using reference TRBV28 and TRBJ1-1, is DVKVTQSSRYLVKRTGEKVFLECVQDMDHENMFWYRQDPGLGLRLIYFSYDVKMKEKGDIPEGYSVSREKKERFSLILESASTNQTSMYLCASSPRGAGWDTEAFFGQGTRLTVV.

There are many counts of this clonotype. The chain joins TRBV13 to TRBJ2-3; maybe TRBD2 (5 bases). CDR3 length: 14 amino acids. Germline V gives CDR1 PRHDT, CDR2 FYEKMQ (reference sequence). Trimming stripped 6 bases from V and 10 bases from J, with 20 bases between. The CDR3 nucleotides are TGTGCCAGCAGTCTAACCCTACTAGAGAGTGCGCAGTATTTT. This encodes CASSLTLLESAQYF. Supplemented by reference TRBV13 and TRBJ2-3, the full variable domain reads AAGVIQSPRHLIKEKRETATLKCYPIPRHDTVYWYQQGPGQDPQFLISFYEKMQSDKGSIPDRFSAQQFSDYHSELNMSSLELGDSALYFCASSLTLLESAQYFGPGTRLTVL.

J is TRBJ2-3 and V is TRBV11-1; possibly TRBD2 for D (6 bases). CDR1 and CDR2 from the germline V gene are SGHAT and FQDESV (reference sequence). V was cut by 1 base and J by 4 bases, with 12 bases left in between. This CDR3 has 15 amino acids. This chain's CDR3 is CASSLDGRGADTQYF. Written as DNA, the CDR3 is TGTGCCAGCAGCTTAGACGGGAGAGGCGCAGATACGCAGTATTTT. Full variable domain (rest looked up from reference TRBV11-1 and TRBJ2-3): EAEVAQSPRYKITEKSQAVAFWCDPISGHATLYWYRQILGQGPELLVQFQDESVVDDSQLPKDRFSAERLKGVDSTLKIQPAELGDSAMYLCASSLDGRGADTQYFGPGTRLTVL.

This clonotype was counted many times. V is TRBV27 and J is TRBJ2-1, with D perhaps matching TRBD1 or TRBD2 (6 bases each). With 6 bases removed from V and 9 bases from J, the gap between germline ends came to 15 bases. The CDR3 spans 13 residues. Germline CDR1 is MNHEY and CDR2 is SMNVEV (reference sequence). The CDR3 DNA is TGTGCCAGCAGCCCGTCGGGGGCTTTTGAGCAGTTCTTC. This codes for CASSPSGAFEQFF.

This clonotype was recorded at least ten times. CDR3 amino acids: CASSFSSVNTEAFF. The CDR3 DNA is TGTGCCAGCAGCTTTTCGTCGGTGAACACTGAAGCTTTCTTT. The chain joins TRBV7-2 to TRBJ1-1; D is unresolved. This CDR3 is 14 amino acids long. CDR1 SGHTA and CDR2 FQGNSA come from the germline V gene. V was cut by 3 bases and J by 0 bases, with 8 bases left in between.